A single sample gave rise to the 2 T cell receptor beta chains below, sequenced in a study of cytomegalovirus exposure and HLA in healthy donors. This table comes from immunoSEQ multiplex PCR, and its TCRdb copy is limited to in-frame clones, with some not included. The data contain some 63,000 clones, roughly nine tenths of them seen just once; the ten biggest clones take up around 1.3%. Sequencing was performed on PBMCs. These receptors came from a woman aged 18-29 years in good health and CMV-seronegative.

This sequence joins TRBV11-2 and TRBJ2-3; TRBD1 is a possible D gene (6 bases). The V end lost 5 bases, the J end lost 0 bases, and 9 bases lay between the germline ends. The CDR3 has 14 amino acids. Germline assignment: CDR1 SGHAT and CDR2 FQNNGV. The CDR3 bases are TGTGCCAGCAGCCCCAGGGGTAGCACAGATACGCAGTATTTT. Amino acids: CASSPRGSTDTQYF.

V and J are TRBV5-1 and TRBJ1-2; the match to TRBD1 covers 9 bases. The CDR3 runs to 14 residues. From germline, CDR1 is SGHRS and CDR2 YFSETQ. The junction had 8 bases not matched to a gene; V was cut back by 3 bases and J by 8 bases. The CDR3, as DNA: TGCGCCAGCAGCTCCGGACAGGGGCTCGGAGGCTACACCTTC. It specifies CASSSGQGLGGYTF.